This T cell receptor beta chain was obtained from a study of cytomegalovirus exposure and HLA in healthy donors. Study details: The Caucasian-associated ancestry cluster contained roughly four fifths of the roughly 390 genotyped donors. Regarding the study as a whole: Through in vitro validation, three CMV-associated chains were shown to be specific for CMV antigens.

Details on this clone: No antigen is known for it.

This CDR3 comprises 15 residues. Germline V gene data show CDR1 as MNHEY and CDR2 as SVGAGI. The ends were cut back, 2 bases at V and 3 bases at J, with 13 bases in the middle. The study ran its PCR with 60 Vbeta and 13 Jbeta primers. Some clones are missing from TCRdb's copy, which holds only in-frame ones; the method was immunoSEQ multiplex PCR. The table shows tens of thousands of clones, with roughly 76% occurring only once. J is TRBJ1-1 and V is TRBV6-5, with D possibly matching TRBD1 (5 bases). Sequencing input: PBMCs. The clonotype comes from a male donor in good health and CMV-seronegative. Here the CDR3 DNA reads TGTGCCAGCAGTTACCCCGATTTCAGGGACACTGAAGCTTTCTTT. It yields the protein CASSYPDFRDTEAFF.